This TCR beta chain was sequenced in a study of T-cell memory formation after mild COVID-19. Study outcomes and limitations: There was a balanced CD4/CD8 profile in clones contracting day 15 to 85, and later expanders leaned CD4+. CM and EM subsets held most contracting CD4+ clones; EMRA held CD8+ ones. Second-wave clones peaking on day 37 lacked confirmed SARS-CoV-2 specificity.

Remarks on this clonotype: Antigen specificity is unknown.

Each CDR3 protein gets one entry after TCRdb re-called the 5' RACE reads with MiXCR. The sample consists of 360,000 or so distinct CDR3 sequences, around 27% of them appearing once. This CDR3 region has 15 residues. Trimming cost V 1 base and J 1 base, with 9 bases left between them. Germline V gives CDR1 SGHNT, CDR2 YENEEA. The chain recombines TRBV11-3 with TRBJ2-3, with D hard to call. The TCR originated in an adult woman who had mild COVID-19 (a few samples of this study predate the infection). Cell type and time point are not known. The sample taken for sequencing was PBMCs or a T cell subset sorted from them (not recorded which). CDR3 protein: CASSLVGHRTDTQYF. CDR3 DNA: TGTGCCAGCAGCTTAGTGGGTCACCGCACAGATACGCAGTATTTT.